One sample yielded the 8 T cell receptor beta chains listed below, sequenced in a study of cytomegalovirus exposure and HLA in healthy donors. The primer mix had 60 Vbeta and 13 Jbeta primers. Here immunoSEQ multiplex PCR was the method, and the copy in TCRdb shows in-frame clones only, minus some. The sample lists 100,000 to 150,000 clones; around 77% were seen once. Sequenced input: PBMCs. Receptors were obtained from a man aged 30 to 39 in good health and CMV-seronegative.

The chain combines TRBV13 with TRBJ2-7; maybe TRBD1 (5 bases). Deletions cut 0 bases from V and 2 bases from J, with 14 bases between. The CDR3 is 16 amino acids. Germline V gene sequence: CDR1 PRHDT, CDR2 FYEKMQ (reference sequence). CDR3 residues: CASSLGLGDSTYEQYF. DNA for the CDR3: TGTGCCAGCAGCTTAGGTTTAGGAGACAGCACCTACGAGCAGTACTTC.

The chain combines TRBV28 with TRBJ2-5; D gene unclear. V lost 7 bases to trimming and J lost 5 bases, with 14 bases between them. CDR1 and CDR2 from the germline V gene are MDHEN and SYDVKM. This CDR3 spans 13 amino acids. This CDR3 reads CASTPVIQETQYF. The CDR3 DNA is TGTGCCAGCACTCCAGTTATTCAGGAGACCCAGTACTTC.

This clone was picked up a small number of times. This chain uses TRBV28 with TRBJ2-7; D gene uncertain. Per germline, CDR1 MDHEN and CDR2 SYDVKM. The ends were cut back, 5 bases at V and 5 bases at J, with 7 bases in the middle. This CDR3 spans 11 amino acids. The CDR3 DNA follows: TGTGCCAGCAGTCCTAAGCACGAGCAGTACTTC. Translated: CASSPKHEQYF.

The J gene is TRBJ2-5, the V gene TRBV13, with D maybe TRBD2 (5 bases). The DNA end favors TRBJ2-7, so the J call may be wrong. The CDR3 contains 13 residues. Germline V lookup: CDR1 PRHDT, CDR2 FYEKMQ (reference sequence). The CDR3 DNA is TGTGCCAGCAGAAAGGACTCGGAAAACGAGCAGTACTTC. This codes for CASRKDSENEQYF.

About this clone: The junction departs from the called germline gene at one end, perhaps through a read error. The CDR3 is CAGSYSTGTANTEAFF. DNA for the CDR3: TGTGCCGGCAGTTACTCGACGGGGACAGCAAACACTGAAGCTTTCTTT. V and J are TRBV6-5 and TRBJ1-1; 7 nucleotides align to TRBD1. Germline V gene sequence: CDR1 MNHEY, CDR2 SVGAGI. The CDR3 consists of 16 residues.

The V call is TRBV18, the J call TRBJ1-1, with no clear D. The CDR3 length is 14 residues. Trimming left V 3 bases short and J 1 base short, with 9 bases between. CDR1 is KGHSH, CDR2 LQKENI, per germline. The CDR3 loop is CASSPAPQNTEAFF. The DNA for the CDR3 is TGTGCCAGCTCACCTGCTCCACAGAACACTGAAGCTTTCTTT.

About this clone: The germline gene is not matched at one end of the junction; a read error may be the cause. V is TRBV7-7 and J is TRBJ2-5; perhaps TRBD1 as D (5 bases). The V gene's germline CDR1 is SSHAT and CDR2 FNYEAQ (reference sequence). The CDR3 extends over 16 amino acids. CDR3 in amino acids: CASSVSSGPFQETQYF. The CDR3 DNA sequence: TGTGCTAGCAGCGTATCGTCAGGGCCTTTCCAAGAGACCCAGTACTTC.

This clone was picked up one time. The rearrangement joins TRBV7-2 to TRBJ2-3, with D possibly TRBD2 on 5 matching bases. V was shortened by 5 bases and J by 7 bases, with 13 bases between the two germline ends. The CDR3 totals 13 residues. Germline CDR1 reads SGHTA; CDR2 reads FQGNSA. CDR3 sequence (DNA): TGTGCCAGCAGCCCCCCCGGGAAGAATACGCAGTATTTT. Translation gives CASSPPGKNTQYF.